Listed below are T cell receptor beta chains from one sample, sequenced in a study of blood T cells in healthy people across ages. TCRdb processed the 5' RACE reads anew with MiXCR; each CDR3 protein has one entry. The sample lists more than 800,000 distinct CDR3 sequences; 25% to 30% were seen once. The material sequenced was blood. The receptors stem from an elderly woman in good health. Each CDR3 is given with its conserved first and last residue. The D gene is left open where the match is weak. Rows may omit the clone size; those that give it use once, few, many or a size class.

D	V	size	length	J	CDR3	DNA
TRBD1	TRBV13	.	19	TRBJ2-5	CASSLGLRQVDRVAETQYF	TGTGCCAGCAGCTTAGGCCTCCGACAAGTTGACAGGGTGGCAGAGACCCAGTACTTC
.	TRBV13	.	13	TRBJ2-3	CASSYGQPDTQYF	TGTGCCAGCAGCTATGGACAGCCGGATACGCAGTATTTT
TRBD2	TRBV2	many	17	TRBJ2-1	CASRVLAGGRFFTEQFF	TGTGCCAGCAGAGTGCTAGCGGGGGGCAGGTTTTTCACTGAGCAGTTCTTC
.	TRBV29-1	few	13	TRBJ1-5	CSASRGSNQPQHF	TGCAGCGCCTCCAGAGGTAGCAATCAGCCCCAGCATTTT
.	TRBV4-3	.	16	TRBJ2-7	CASSQDADKSSYEQYF	TGCGCCAGCAGCCAAGATGCAGACAAATCCTCCTACGAGCAGTACTTC
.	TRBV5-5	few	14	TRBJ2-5	CASSLAIPGETQYF	TGTGCCAGCAGCTTGGCAATCCCGGGGGAGACCCAGTACTTC
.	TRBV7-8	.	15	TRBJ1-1	CASSQERVLGTEAFF	TGTGCCAGCAGCCAAGAGAGGGTATTGGGCACTGAAGCTTTCTTT
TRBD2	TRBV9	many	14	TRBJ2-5	CASSVGTSGETQYF	TGTGCCAGCAGCGTAGGGACTAGCGGAGAGACCCAGTACTTC
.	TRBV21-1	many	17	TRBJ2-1	CASSKVRGRRCCGEQFF	TGTGCCAGCAGCAAAGTGAGGGGGAGGAGGTGTTGCGGTGAGCAGTTCTTC
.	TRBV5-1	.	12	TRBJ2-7	CASRGFSYEQYF	TGCGCCAGCAGGGGATTCTCCTACGAGCAGTACTTC
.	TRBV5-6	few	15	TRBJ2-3	CASSLRGRGTDTQYF	TGTGCCAGCAGCTTGCGGGGAAGAGGCACAGATACGCAGTATTTT
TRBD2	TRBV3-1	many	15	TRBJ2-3	CASSQAGLAPDTQYF	TGTGCCAGCAGCCAAGCCGGACTAGCCCCAGATACGCAGTATTTT
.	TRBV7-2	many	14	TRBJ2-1	CASRAPPASNEQFF	TGTGCCAGCAGGGCCCCCCCGGCTAGCAATGAGCAGTTCTTC
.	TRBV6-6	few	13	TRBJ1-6	CASSYSQNSPLHF	TGTGCCAGCAGTTACTCGCAGAATTCACCCCTCCACTTT
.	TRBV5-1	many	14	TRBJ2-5	CASSLGLGSETQYF	TGCGCCAGCAGCTTGGGTCTGGGTTCAGAGACCCAGTACTTC
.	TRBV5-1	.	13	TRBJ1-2	CASSTGLLEGYTF	TGCGCCAGCAGCACTGGACTACTGGAGGGCTACACCTTC
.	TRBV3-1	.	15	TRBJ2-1	CASSQGPQGMNEQFF	TGTGCCAGCAGCCAAGGGCCACAGGGAATGAATGAGCAGTTCTTC
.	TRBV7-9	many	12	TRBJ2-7	CASSLLGGEQYF	TGTGCCAGCAGTTTGTTGGGGGGCGAGCAGTACTTC
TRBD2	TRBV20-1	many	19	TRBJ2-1	CSATQPGLATPSSYNEQFF	TGCAGTGCAACTCAACCGGGACTAGCGACTCCTAGCTCCTACAATGAGCAGTTCTTC
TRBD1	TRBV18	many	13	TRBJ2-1	CASSRDRENEQFF	TGTGCCAGCTCAAGGGACAGGGAAAATGAGCAGTTCTTC
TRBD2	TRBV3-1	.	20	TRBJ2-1	CASSQGVSGGLRSSYNGRFF	TGTGCCAGCAGCCAGGGGGTGAGCGGGGGCCTTCGGAGCTCCTACAATGGGCGGTTCTTC
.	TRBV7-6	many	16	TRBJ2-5	CASSPTGVAPQETQYF	TGTGCCAGCAGCCCGACGGGGGTAGCCCCCCAAGAGACCCAGTACTTC
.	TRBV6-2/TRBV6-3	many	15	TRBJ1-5	CASRRLRDGGQPQHF	TGTGCCAGCAGGAGACTCAGGGACGGGGGTCAGCCCCAGCATTTT
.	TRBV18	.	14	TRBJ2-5	CASSPYRANNEQYF	TGTGCCAGCTCACCATACCGGGCAAACAATGAGCAGTACTTC
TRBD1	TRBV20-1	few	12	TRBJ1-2	CSAHQGARGYTF	TGCAGTGCACACCAGGGGGCGCGGGGCTACACCTTC
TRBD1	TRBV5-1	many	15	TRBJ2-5	CASTEDREKQETQYF	TGCGCCAGCACCGAAGACAGGGAAAAACAAGAGACCCAGTACTTC
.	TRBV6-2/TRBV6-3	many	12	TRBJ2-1	CASSYSRNEQFF	TGTGCCAGCAGTTACTCTCGAAATGAGCAGTTCTTC
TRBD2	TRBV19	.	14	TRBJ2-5	CASSKAGVKETQYF	TGTGCCAGTAGTAAAGCGGGGGTGAAAGAGACCCAGTACTTC
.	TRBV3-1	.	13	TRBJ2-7	CASSPTDRNEQYF	TGTGCCAGCAGCCCCACCGATCGAAATGAGCAGTACTTC
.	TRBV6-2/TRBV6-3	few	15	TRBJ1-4	CASSYQTGDNEKLFF	TGTGCCAGCAGTTACCAGACAGGAGATAATGAAAAACTGTTTTTT
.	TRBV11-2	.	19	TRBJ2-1	CASSLGRHKGASSYNEQFF	TGTGCCAGCAGCTTAGGCCGTCACAAGGGCGCGAGCTCCTACAATGAGCAGTTCTTC
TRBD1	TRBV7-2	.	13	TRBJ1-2	CASSPVQGNGYTF	TGTGCCAGCAGCCCAGTACAGGGGAATGGCTACACCTTC
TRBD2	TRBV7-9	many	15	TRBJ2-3	CASSLMAGGADTQYF	TGTGCCAGCAGCTTAATGGCGGGGGGCGCAGATACGCAGTATTTT
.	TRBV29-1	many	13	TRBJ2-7	CSVKTGHPYEQYF	TGCAGCGTCAAGACAGGCCACCCCTACGAGCAGTACTTC
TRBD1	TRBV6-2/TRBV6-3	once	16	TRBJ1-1	CASSYTPGGPNTEAFF	TGTGCCAGCAGTTACACCCCAGGGGGCCCGAACACTGAAGCTTTCTTT
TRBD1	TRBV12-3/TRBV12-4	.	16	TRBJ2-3	CASKRQGTLRADTQYF	TGTGCCAGCAAAAGACAGGGTACACTGAGAGCAGATACGCAGTATTTC
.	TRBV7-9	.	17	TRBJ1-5	CASSLVGSRDGNQPQHF	TGTGCCAGCAGCTTGGTGGGGAGCCGGGACGGCAATCAGCCCCAGCATTTT
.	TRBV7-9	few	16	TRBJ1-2	CASSPQGPATNYGYTF	TGTGCCAGCAGCCCTCAGGGGCCGGCTACTAACTATGGCTACACCTTC
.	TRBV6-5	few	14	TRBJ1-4	CASSYSAGREKLFF	TGTGCCAGCAGTTACTCGGCAGGACGGGAAAAACTGTTTTTT
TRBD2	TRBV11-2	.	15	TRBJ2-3	CASSSGLAGGRVQYF	TGTGCCAGCAGCTCCGGACTAGCGGGGGGGCGGGTGCAGTATTTT
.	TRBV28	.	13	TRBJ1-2	CASSLSPYYGYTF	TGTGCCAGCAGCCTGAGCCCCTACTATGGCTACACCTTC
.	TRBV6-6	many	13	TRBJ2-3	CASSRGRTDTQYF	TGCGCCAGCAGCCGTGGCCGGACAGATACGCAGTATTTT
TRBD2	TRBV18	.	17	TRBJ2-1	CASSPKHGGGIYNEQFF	TGTGCCAGCTCCCCCAAGCATGGCGGGGGGATCTACAATGAGCAGTTCTTC
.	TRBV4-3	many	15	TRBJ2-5	CASSQEAGTRETQYF	TGCGCCAGCAGCCAAGAAGCTGGGACCCGAGAGACCCAGTACTTC
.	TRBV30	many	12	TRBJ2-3	CAWSERVGTQYF	TGTGCCTGGAGTGAGAGGGTTGGTACGCAGTATTTT
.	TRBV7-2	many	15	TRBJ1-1	CASSLQGGMNTEAFF	TGTGCCAGCAGCCTACAGGGAGGGATGAACACTGAAGCTTTCTTT
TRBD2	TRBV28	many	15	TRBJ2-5	CASSKAGGPWETQYF	TGTGCCAGTTCAAAAGCGGGGGGGCCCTGGGAGACCCAGTACTTC
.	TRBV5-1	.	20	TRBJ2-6	CASNLVGPAGNQFGANVLTF	TGCGCCAGCAACCTTGTGGGACCGGCGGGGAACCAATTTGGGGCCAACGTCCTGACTTTC
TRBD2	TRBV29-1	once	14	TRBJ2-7	CSVGSSGSRGEQYF	TGCAGCGTTGGATCCAGCGGGAGCCGAGGCGAGCAGTACTTC
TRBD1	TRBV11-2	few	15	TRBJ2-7	CASSLAGQGVYEQYF	TGTGCCAGCAGCTTAGCGGGACAGGGGGTATACGAGCAGTACTTC